What follows is one T cell receptor (beta chain) and its context. The antigen remains unidentified. The entry originates in a study of OX40 agonist ivuxolimab in advanced cancers. Findings and limits, study-wide: Researchers report that CD8+ T cells had, on average, more expanded clones than CD4+.

TCRdb's table, derived via immunoSEQ multiplex PCR, lists solely in-frame clones and lacks some. The sample has almost 85,000 clones; approximately 86% are singletons. The sequence came from an adult with an advanced solid tumor such as melanoma, head and neck, liver or kidney cancer. This sample comprised CD4+ or CD8+ T cells sorted from blood, obtained in a trial of the OX40 agonist ivuxolimab.

In DNA form, the CDR3 reads TGTGCCAGCTCACCCCAAGCTATTGACTGGTACGAGCAGTACTTC. Translating gives CASSPQAIDWYEQYF. This chain uses TRBV18 with TRBJ2-7; D gene ambiguous. Germline CDR1 is KGHSH and CDR2 is LQKENI. V lost 3 bases and J 4 bases, leaving 16 bases between the germline ends. This CDR3 is 15 amino acids long. Variable domain in full (rest from reference TRBV18 and TRBJ2-7): NAGVMQNPRHLVRRRGQEARLRCSPMKGHSHVYWYRQLPEEGLKFMVYLQKENIIDESGMPKERFSAEFPKEGPSILRIQQVVRGDSAAYFCASSPQAIDWYEQYFGPGTRLTVT.